This T cell receptor (beta chain) was identified during a study of cytomegalovirus exposure and HLA in healthy donors. Findings and limits, study-wide: TCR beta V- and J-gene trimming was later associated with a missense DCLRE1C variant.

This clone was found once. Its target is unknown. The primer mix had 60 Vbeta and 13 Jbeta primers. Assay: immunoSEQ multiplex PCR; the TCRdb copy retains only in-frame clones and omits some. Altogether tens of thousands of clones are present, about 90% being singletons, with the ten largest covering 1.5%. Sequencing was performed on PBMCs. The TCR comes from a man aged 25-45 years in good health and CMV-seropositive.

The CDR3 coding sequence is TGTGCCAGCAGCAGCACCTGGACAGGCACTTTCTCTGGGGCCAACGTCCTGACTTTC. Its protein is CASSSTWTGTFSGANVLTF. This chain uses TRBV21-1 with TRBJ2-6; the table names TRBD1, a call not compared with the DNA. TRBV21-1 is given as a pseudogene. The CDR3 has 19 residues.